The following is a T cell receptor beta chain sequence with its context. A sample-barcoded 5' primer and a J-beta primer mix were used in a second PCR of roughly 7 to 11 cycles. MiXCR, run by TCRdb on the 5' RACE reads, gives a single entry per CDR3 protein. Of around 1,000,000 distinct CDR3 sequences in the sample, under 40% were seen once. This record belongs to a study of blood T cells in healthy people across ages. Trimming took 3 bases from V and 2 from J, leaving 12 bases between them. This CDR3 has 15 residues. The germline V gene encodes CDR1 SGHAT and CDR2 FQDESV (reference sequence). The rearrangement uses TRBV11-1 and TRBJ2-3, with TRBD1 as a possible D gene (6 bases). The sequenced sample was blood. The TCR originated in a man aged 18 to 30 in good health. CDR3 sequence reads: CASSFRPGATDTQYF. CDR3 bases: TGTGCCAGCAGCTTCAGGCCAGGGGCCACAGATACGCAGTATTTT.